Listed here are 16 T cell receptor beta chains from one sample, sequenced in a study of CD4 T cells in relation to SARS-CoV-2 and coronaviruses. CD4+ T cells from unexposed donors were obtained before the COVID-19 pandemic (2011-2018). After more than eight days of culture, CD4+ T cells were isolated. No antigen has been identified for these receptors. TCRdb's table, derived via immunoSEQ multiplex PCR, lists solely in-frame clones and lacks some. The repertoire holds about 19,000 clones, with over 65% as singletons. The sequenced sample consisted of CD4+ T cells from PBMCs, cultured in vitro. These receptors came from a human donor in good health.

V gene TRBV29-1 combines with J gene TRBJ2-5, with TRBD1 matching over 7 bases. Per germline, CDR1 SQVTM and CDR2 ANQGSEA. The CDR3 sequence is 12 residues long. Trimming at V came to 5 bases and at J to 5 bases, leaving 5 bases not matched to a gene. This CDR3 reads CSVKRGRETQYF. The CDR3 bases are TGCAGCGTTAAGAGGGGGCGGGAGACCCAGTACTTC.

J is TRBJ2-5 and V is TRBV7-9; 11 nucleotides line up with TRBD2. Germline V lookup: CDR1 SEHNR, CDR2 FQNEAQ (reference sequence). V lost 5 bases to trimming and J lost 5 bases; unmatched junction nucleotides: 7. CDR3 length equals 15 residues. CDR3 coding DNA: TGTGCCAGCAGCCCAACTAGCGGGGGATTGGAGACCCAGTACTTC. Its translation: CASSPTSGGLETQYF.

The CDR3 is CASTSDRSSSYNEQFF. The CDR3, as DNA: TGTGCCAGCACTTCGGACAGGTCTAGCTCCTACAATGAGCAGTTCTTC. The gene calls are TRBV2 and TRBJ2-1; 7 bases match TRBD1. Germline V gives CDR1 SNHLY, CDR2 FYNNEI. After removal of 7 bases from V and 0 bases from J, the junction contained 9 bases not matched to a gene. The CDR3 has 16 residues.

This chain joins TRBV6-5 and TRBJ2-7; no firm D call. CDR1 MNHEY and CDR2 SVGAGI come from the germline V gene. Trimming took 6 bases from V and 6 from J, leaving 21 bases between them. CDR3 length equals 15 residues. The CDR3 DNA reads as TGTGCCAGCAGCTTAAACGCCCAAGGGCGGAGCGAGCAGTACTTC. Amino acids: CASSLNAQGRSEQYF.

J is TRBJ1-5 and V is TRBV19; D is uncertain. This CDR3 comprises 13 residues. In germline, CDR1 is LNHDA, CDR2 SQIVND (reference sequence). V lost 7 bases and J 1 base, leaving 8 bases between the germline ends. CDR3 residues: CASTAASNQPQHF. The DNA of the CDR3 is TGTGCCAGTACCGCAGCAAGCAATCAGCCCCAGCATTTT.

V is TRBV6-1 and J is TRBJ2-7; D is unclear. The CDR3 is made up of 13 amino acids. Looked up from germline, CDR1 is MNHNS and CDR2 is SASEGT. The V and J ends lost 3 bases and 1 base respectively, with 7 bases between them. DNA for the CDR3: TGTGCCAGCAGTGACAGACTTTCCTACGAGCAGTACTTC. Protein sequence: CASSDRLSYEQYF.

CDR3 residues: CASSLEGRGYGYTF. CDR3 sequence (DNA): TGTGCCAGCAGCTTAGAAGGACGCGGCTATGGCTACACCTTC. This chain connects TRBV7-2 to TRBJ1-2, with unresolved D. CDR1 SGHTA and CDR2 FQGNSA come from the germline V gene. Trimming took 1 base from V and 4 from J, leaving 10 bases between them. CDR3 length equals 14 residues.

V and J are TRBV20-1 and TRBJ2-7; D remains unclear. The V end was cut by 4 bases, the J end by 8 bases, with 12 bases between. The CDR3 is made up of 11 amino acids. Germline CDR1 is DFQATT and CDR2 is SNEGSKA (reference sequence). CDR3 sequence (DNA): TGCAGTGCTAATAAAACCGGACAGCAGTACTTC. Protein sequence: CSANKTGQQYF.

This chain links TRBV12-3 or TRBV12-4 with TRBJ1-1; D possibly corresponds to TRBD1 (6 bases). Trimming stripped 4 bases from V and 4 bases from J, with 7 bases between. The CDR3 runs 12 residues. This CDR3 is CASSWGLTEAFF. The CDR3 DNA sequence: TGTGCCAGCAGTTGGGGGCTCACTGAAGCTTTCTTT.

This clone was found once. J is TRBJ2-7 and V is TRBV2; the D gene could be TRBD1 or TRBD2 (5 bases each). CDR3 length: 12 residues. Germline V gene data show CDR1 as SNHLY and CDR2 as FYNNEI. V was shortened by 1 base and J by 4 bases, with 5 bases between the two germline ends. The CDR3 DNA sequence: TGTGCCAGCAGTGAAGGGGGGTACGAGCAGTACTTC. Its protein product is CASSEGGYEQYF.

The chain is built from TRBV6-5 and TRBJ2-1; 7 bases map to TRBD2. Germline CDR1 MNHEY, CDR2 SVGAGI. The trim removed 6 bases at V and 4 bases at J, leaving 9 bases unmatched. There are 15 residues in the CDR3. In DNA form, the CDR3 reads TGTGCCAGCAGGATGGCCTCTAGCGGTTACAATGAGCAGTTCTTC. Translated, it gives CASRMASSGYNEQFF.

CDR3 in amino acids: CASSLRGGGTDTQYF. In DNA form, the CDR3 reads TGTGCCAGCAGCTTACGGGGCGGGGGAACAGATACGCAGTATTTT. This chain links TRBV7-2 with TRBJ2-3; 7 bases are shared with TRBD2. This CDR3 has 15 residues. With 2 bases clipped from V and 3 bases from J, the junction kept 5 bases outside the gene matches. Per germline, CDR1 SGHTA and CDR2 FQGNSA.

CDR3: CSVSREDEQFF. The CDR3 DNA follows: TGCAGTGTTAGCAGAGAAGATGAGCAGTTCTTC. This chain connects TRBV20-1 to TRBJ2-1; D is unresolved. The ends were cut back, 7 bases at V and 8 bases at J, with 12 bases in the middle. The CDR3 is 11 residues long. Germline V gene data show CDR1 as DFQATT and CDR2 as SNEGSKA (reference sequence).

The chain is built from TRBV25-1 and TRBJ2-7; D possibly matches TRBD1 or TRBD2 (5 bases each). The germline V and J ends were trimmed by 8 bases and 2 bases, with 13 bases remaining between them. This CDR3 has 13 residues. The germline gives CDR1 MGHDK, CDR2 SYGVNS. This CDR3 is CASEGRLTYEQYF. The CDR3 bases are TGTGCCAGCGAGGGACGTCTAACCTACGAGCAGTACTTC.

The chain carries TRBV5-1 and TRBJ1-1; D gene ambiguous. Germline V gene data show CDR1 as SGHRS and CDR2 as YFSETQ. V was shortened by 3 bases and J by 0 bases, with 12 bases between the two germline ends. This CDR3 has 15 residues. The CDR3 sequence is CASSSPTDMNTEAFF. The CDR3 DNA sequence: TGCGCCAGCAGCTCCCCTACAGACATGAACACTGAAGCTTTCTTT.

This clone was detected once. The CDR3 DNA reads as TGTGCCAGCAGCTTTCTAGTTACAGATACGCAGTATTTT. It is translated as CASSFLVTDTQYF. V gene TRBV5-8 combines with J gene TRBJ2-3, with D hard to call. Germline lookup yields CDR1 SGHTS and CDR2 YDEGEE. This CDR3 has 13 residues. V was clipped by 2 bases and J by 3 bases, with 7 bases between them.